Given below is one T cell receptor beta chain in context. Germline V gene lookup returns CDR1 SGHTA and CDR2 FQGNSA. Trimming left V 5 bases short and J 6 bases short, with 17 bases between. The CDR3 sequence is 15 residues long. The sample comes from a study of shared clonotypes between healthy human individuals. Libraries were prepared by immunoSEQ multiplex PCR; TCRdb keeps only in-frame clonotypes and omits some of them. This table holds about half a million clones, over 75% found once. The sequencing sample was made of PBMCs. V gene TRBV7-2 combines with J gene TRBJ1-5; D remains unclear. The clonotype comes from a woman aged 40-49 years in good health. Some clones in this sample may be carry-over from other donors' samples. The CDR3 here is CASSRDVGDGQPQHF. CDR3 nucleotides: TGTGCCAGCAGCCGAGACGTGGGTGACGGTCAGCCCCAGCATTTT. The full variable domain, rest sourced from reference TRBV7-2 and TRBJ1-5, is GAGVSQSPSNKVTEKGKDVELRCDPISGHTALYWYRQSLGQGLEFLIYFQGNSAPDKSGLPSDRFSAERTGGSVSTLTIQRTQQEDSAVYLCASSRDVGDGQPQHFGDGTRLSIL.